The next 16 T cell receptor beta chains were all read from a single sample in a study of shared clonotypes between healthy human individuals. TCRdb's table, derived via immunoSEQ multiplex PCR, lists solely in-frame clones and lacks some. Of over 850,000 clones listed, about four fifths are singletons. Input material: memory CD4+ T cells from PBMCs. The sample's subset: CD45RA-negative fraction. The receptor set was obtained from a man aged 18 to 29 in good health. Some clones in this sample may be carry-over from other donors' samples.

The table lists this clone with a count of one. V and J are TRBV5-1 and TRBJ2-5, with D perhaps matching TRBD2 (6 bases). V shed 4 bases and J shed 3 bases, with 13 bases lying between them. CDR3 length equals 14 residues. The germline CDR1 and CDR2 sequences are SGHRS and YFSETQ. CDR3 in DNA: TGCGCCAGCAGCCCTGGTGGAGGGGAAGAGACCCAGTACTTC. It is translated as CASSPGGGEETQYF.

The chain carries TRBV2 and TRBJ1-5, with D perhaps matching TRBD1 (5 bases). Germline V gene data show CDR1 as SNHLY and CDR2 as FYNNEI. CDR3 length: 15 amino acids. Trimming stripped 3 bases from V and 7 bases from J, with 16 bases between. The CDR3 here is CASSDGQGLWQPQHF. CDR3 sequence (DNA): TGTGCCAGCAGTGACGGTCAGGGTTTATGGCAGCCCCAGCATTTT.

To note about this clone: Different DNA sequences within this sample yield the same CDR3. V and J are TRBV18 and TRBJ1-5; D is unresolved. The CDR3 totals 15 residues. From germline, CDR1 is KGHSH and CDR2 LQKENI. V was pared by 0 bases and J by 2 bases, with 8 bases between. The CDR3 bases are TGTGCCAGCTCACCACCAGGGTCGGGCAATCAGCCCCAGCATTTT. Translation: CASSPPGSGNQPQHF.

V and J are TRBV5-4 and TRBJ2-7; the D gene is possibly TRBD1 (6 bases). The germline V and J ends were trimmed by 3 bases and 5 bases, with 18 bases remaining between them. The CDR3 consists of 15 residues. Germline assignment: CDR1 SGHNT and CDR2 YYREEE (reference sequence). CDR3 DNA sequence: TGTGCCAGCAGCTCCGGGACAACCGTTTCCCACGAGCAGTACTTC. This encodes CASSSGTTVSHEQYF.

Here the CDR3 reads CASSEVDWDKQYF. CDR3 in DNA: TGTGCCAGCAGTGAAGTAGATTGGGACAAGCAGTACTTC. The chain links TRBV6-1 to TRBJ2-7, with a weak D call TRBD1 (6 bases). The CDR3 contains 13 residues. CDR1 and CDR2 from the germline V gene are MNHNS and SASEGT. Trimming stripped 1 base from V and 8 bases from J, with 12 bases between.

This clone has only one observation. The rearrangement uses TRBV2 and TRBJ2-7; D remains unclear. Germline loops: CDR1 SNHLY, CDR2 FYNNEI. The length of the CDR3 is 14 residues. Trimming took 4 bases from V and 5 from J, leaving 15 bases between them. The CDR3 sequence: CASSGLDSPDEQYF. The CDR3 coding sequence is TGTGCCAGCAGTGGATTAGACTCGCCGGACGAGCAGTACTTC.

The genes are TRBV7-3 and TRBJ1-2, with a tentative D call TRBD1 (5 bases). With 6 bases removed from V and 4 bases from J, the gap between germline ends came to 15 bases. Germline V gives CDR1 SGHTA, CDR2 FQGTGA. The CDR3 length is 14 residues. CDR3 residues: CASSWDGAGYGYTF. As DNA, the CDR3 is TGTGCCAGCAGTTGGGACGGGGCTGGCTATGGCTACACCTTC. Full variable domain (rest looked up from reference TRBV7-3 and TRBJ1-2): GAGVSQTPSNKVTEKGKYVELRCDPISGHTALYWYRQSLGQGPEFLIYFQGTGAADDSGLPNDRFFAVRPEGSVSTLKIQRTERGDSAVYLCASSWDGAGYGYTFGSGTRLTVV.

The chain employs TRBV9 and TRBJ2-3; D unclear. V shed 4 bases and J shed 4 bases, with 10 bases lying between them. CDR3 length equals 13 residues. Germline CDR1 reads SGDLS; CDR2 reads YYNGEE. The DNA for the CDR3 is TGTGCCAGCAGCCCCTCGACTCCAGATACGCAGTATTTT. Protein sequence: CASSPSTPDTQYF.

There are a few counts of this clone. The sample carries other DNA sequences with the same CDR3. V usage is TRBV9 and J usage is TRBJ1-2; 10 nucleotides agree with TRBD1. The CDR3 extends over 15 amino acids. Germline V gene lookup returns CDR1 SGDLS and CDR2 YYNGEE. The trim removed 0 bases at V and 5 bases at J, leaving 4 bases unmatched. CDR3 loop: CASSVGGQGLYGYTF. The CDR3 coding sequence is TGTGCCAGCAGCGTAGGGGGACAGGGGCTGTATGGCTACACCTTC. Looking up the rest from reference TRBV9 and TRBJ1-2 gives the full variable domain: DSGVTQTPKHLITATGQRVTLRCSPRSGDLSVYWYQQSLDQGLQFLIQYYNGEERAKGNILERFSAQQFPDLHSELNLSSLELGDSALYFCASSVGGQGLYGYTFGSGTRLTVV.

The CDR3 coding sequence is TGTGCCAGCAGGGCGACAGGGGACTATGGCTACACCTTC. Translation: CASRATGDYGYTF. The rearrangement joins TRBV2 to TRBJ1-2, with TRBD1 matching over 8 bases. The junction had 3 bases not matched to a gene; V was cut back by 6 bases and J by 3 bases. This CDR3 has 13 residues. Germline V gives CDR1 SNHLY, CDR2 FYNNEI.

This chain joins TRBV6-5 and TRBJ1-5, with a tentative D call TRBD1 (6 bases). This CDR3 comprises 14 residues. Germline V gene sequence: CDR1 MNHEY, CDR2 SVGAGI. Deletions cut 0 bases from V and 4 bases from J, with 7 bases between. The CDR3 sequence is CASSYSQGNQPQHF. The CDR3 DNA reads as TGTGCCAGCAGTTACTCACAGGGAAATCAGCCCCAGCATTTT.

The chain combines TRBV5-4 with TRBJ1-1; 10 bases agree with TRBD1. The CDR3 spans 14 residues. V shed 5 bases, J shed 4 bases, and the junction held 5 bases outside the gene matches. CDR1 SGHNT and CDR2 YYREEE come from the germline V gene (reference sequence). The CDR3 sequence is CASRLRDRGTEAFF. The CDR3, as DNA: TGTGCCAGCAGACTCCGGGACAGGGGCACTGAAGCTTTCTTT. Filled out from reference TRBV5-4 and TRBJ1-1, the complete variable domain reads ETGVTQSPTHLIKTRGQQVTLRCSSQSGHNTVSWYQQALGQGPQFIFQYYREEENGRGNFPPRFSGLQFPNYSSELNVNALELDDSALYLCASRLRDRGTEAFFGQGTRLTVV.

This clone was seen at least ten times. This chain connects TRBV4-1 to TRBJ1-1; D is possibly TRBD1 (5 bases). Germline V gives CDR1 MGHRA, CDR2 YSYEKL. CDR3 length: 16 amino acids. Trimming took off 4 bases at V and 1 base at J, with 16 bases between the two ends. The CDR3 nucleotides are TGCGCCAGCAGCCGGGGCAGCCAAGAAGGGAACACTGAAGCTTTCTTT. Protein product: CASSRGSQEGNTEAFF.

The V and J genes are TRBV2 and TRBJ2-7, with 10 bases identical to TRBD2. CDR1 is SNHLY and CDR2 is FYNNEI in the germline V gene. The CDR3 runs 14 residues. Trimming took 7 bases from V and 0 from J; bases not matched to a gene: 3. DNA of the CDR3: TGTGCCAGCAACCTAGCGGGGGCCTCCTACGAGCAGTACTTC. This codes for CASNLAGASYEQYF.

This clone has just one count. The V gene is TRBV5-1, the J gene TRBJ1-4; possibly TRBD1 for D (5 bases). In germline, CDR1 is SGHRS, CDR2 YFSETQ. Trimming left V 4 bases short and J 8 bases short, with 15 bases between. The CDR3 loop spans 14 amino acids. DNA for the CDR3: TGCGCCAGCAGCCGAGGGACGGTTGAAGAAAAACTGTTTTTT. Translating it yields CASSRGTVEEKLFF.

The chain couples TRBV7-8 to TRBJ2-7; the match to TRBD1 covers 9 bases. Germline V gene lookup returns CDR1 SGHVS and CDR2 FQNEAQ. The CDR3 totals 16 residues. V dropped 5 bases and J dropped 2; count of bases not matched to a gene: 10. The CDR3 DNA reads as TGTGCCAGCAGCCACCAACAGGGGGCGACCCCCTACGAGCAGTACTTC. Its protein product is CASSHQQGATPYEQYF.